The 10 T cell receptor beta chains below all came from one sample that was sequenced in a study of blood T cells in healthy people across ages. Using a J-beta primer mix together with a sample-barcoded 5' primer, a second PCR was run for roughly 6 to 12 cycles. From the 5' RACE reads, TCRdb called clonotypes with MiXCR, one entry per CDR3 protein. The data contain 800,000 or so distinct CDR3 sequences, 60% to 80% of them singletons. Sequenced input: blood. Source of these receptors: a young man in good health.

Only a few counts were recorded for this clonotype. The V gene is TRBV7-2, the J gene TRBJ2-5, with unresolved D. V lost 5 bases to trimming and J lost 4 bases, with 17 bases between them. The CDR3 is 15 amino acids. CDR1 is SGHTA and CDR2 is FQGNSA in the germline V gene. CDR3 DNA sequence: TGTGCCAGCAGCCCCCGGTCATTTTCTGGAGAGACCCAGTACTTC. This translates into CASSPRSFSGETQYF.

The chain recombines TRBV20-1 with TRBJ2-1; D not certain. Trimming shortened V by 5 bases and J by 4 bases, and 21 bases separated the two germline ends. Germline loops: CDR1 DFQATT, CDR2 SNEGSKA (reference sequence). The length of the CDR3 is 16 residues. The CDR3 DNA reads as TGCAGTGCTCCCTCCCAGGTGGGGTATATATACAATGAGCAGTTCTTC. Translation: CSAPSQVGYIYNEQFF.

The V and J genes are TRBV5-1 and TRBJ2-1, with TRBD1 as a possible D gene (6 bases). Germline CDR1 is SGHRS and CDR2 is YFSETQ. The V end was cut by 0 bases, the J end by 8 bases, with 15 bases between. The CDR3 loop spans 15 amino acids. CDR3 protein: CASSLGQGIGDEQFF. The CDR3 DNA sequence: TGCGCCAGCAGCTTGGGCCAGGGGATAGGAGATGAGCAGTTCTTC.

V is TRBV4-1 and J is TRBJ1-4; unclear D gene. The CDR3 totals 16 residues. The germline V and J ends were trimmed by 4 bases and 0 bases, with 12 bases remaining between them. Germline CDR1 is MGHRA and CDR2 is YSYEKL. The CDR3 DNA reads TGCGCCAGCAGCCCCCTGGACGGTACAACTAATGAAAAACTGTTTTTT. It codes for CASSPLDGTTNEKLFF.

The CDR3 here is CAISVRTGGTDTQYF. The CDR3 DNA is TGTGCCATCAGTGTAAGGACAGGGGGAACAGATACGCAGTATTTT. This chain links TRBV10-3 with TRBJ2-3; 10 bases fit TRBD1. Germline V gene lookup returns CDR1 ENHRY and CDR2 SYGVKD. V lost 4 bases and J lost 3; bases outside the gene matches: 4. The length of the CDR3 is 15 residues.

The V and J genes are TRBV5-6 and TRBJ2-1; 7 nucleotides line up with TRBD2. Germline CDR1 and CDR2: SGHDT and YYEEEE. The CDR3 covers 15 residues. V shed 3 bases, J shed 2 bases, and the junction held 5 bases outside the gene matches. The CDR3 reads CASSSSGAAYNEQFF. CDR3 bases: TGTGCCAGCAGCTCGAGCGGGGCCGCCTACAATGAGCAGTTCTTC.

This rearrangement joins TRBV25-1 to TRBJ2-7, with 9 nucleotides matching TRBD1. This CDR3 region has 13 residues. V lost 6 bases and J lost 8; bases outside the gene matches: 8. Per germline, CDR1 MGHDK and CDR2 SYGVNS. CDR3 nucleotides: TGTGCCAGCAGCCCGACAGGGGGTTACAAGCAGTACTTC. It translates to CASSPTGGYKQYF.

The chain has TRBV6-2 or TRBV6-3 and TRBJ2-1; D remains unclear. Germline V gene sequence: CDR1 MNHEY, CDR2 SVGEGT. V lost 0 bases and J lost 7, with 4 bases in between. The CDR3 has 12 amino acids. CDR3 DNA: TGTGCCAGCAGTTACTCTTTTAATGAGCAGTTCTTC. Its protein is CASSYSFNEQFF.

The CDR3 here is CASSQDAGAWTEAFF. The CDR3, as DNA: TGTGCCAGCAGCCAAGACGCGGGGGCGTGGACTGAAGCTTTCTTT. The rearrangement links TRBV14 to TRBJ1-1; tentatively, D is TRBD1 (6 bases). CDR3 length equals 15 residues. Germline V gene data show CDR1 as SGHDN and CDR2 as FVKESK. V was shortened by 0 bases and J by 5 bases, with 13 bases between the two germline ends.

The chain couples TRBV6-6 to TRBJ2-5; weak D call: TRBD2 (6 bases). The CDR3 consists of 13 residues. Trimming removed 7 bases at V and 2 bases at J, with 11 bases between. Germline V gives CDR1 MNHNY, CDR2 SVGAGI (reference sequence). The CDR3 sequence: CASNRGGQETQYF. The CDR3 nucleotides read TGTGCCAGCAATCGGGGAGGACAAGAGACCCAGTACTTC.